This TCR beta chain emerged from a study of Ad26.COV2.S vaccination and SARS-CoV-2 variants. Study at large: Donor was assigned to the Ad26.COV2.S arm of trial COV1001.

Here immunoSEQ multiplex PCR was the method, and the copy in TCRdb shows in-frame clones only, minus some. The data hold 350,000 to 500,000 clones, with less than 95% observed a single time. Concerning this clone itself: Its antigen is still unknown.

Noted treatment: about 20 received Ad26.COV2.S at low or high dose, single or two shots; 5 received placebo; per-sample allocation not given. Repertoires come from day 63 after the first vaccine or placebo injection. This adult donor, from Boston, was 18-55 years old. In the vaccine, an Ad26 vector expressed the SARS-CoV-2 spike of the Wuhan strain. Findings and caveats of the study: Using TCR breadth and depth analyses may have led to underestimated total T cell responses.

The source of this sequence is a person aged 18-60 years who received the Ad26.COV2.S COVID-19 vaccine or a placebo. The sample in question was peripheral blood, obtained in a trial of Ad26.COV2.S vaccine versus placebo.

Here the CDR3 reads CASSPWGGDNEQFF. The DNA for the CDR3 is TGTGCCAGCAGCCCCTGGGGGGGGGACAATGAGCAGTTCTTC. The chain has TRBV28 and TRBJ2-1, with 7 bases aligning to TRBD2. Germline V gene data show CDR1 as MDHEN and CDR2 as SYDVKM. The length of the CDR3 is 14 residues. After removal of 6 bases from V and 5 bases from J, the junction contained 7 bases not matched to a gene.